A selection of T cell receptor beta chains follows, all from one sample in a study of control samples from healthy donors and cancer patients. The assay was immunoSEQ multiplex PCR, and TCRdb's table has in-frame clones only and misses some. This table holds about 130,000 clones, approximately 94% found once. What was sequenced was PBMCs. Receptors were obtained from a man in his fifties with head and neck cancer. Both conserved end residues are part of each CDR3. D genes are given only for firm matches. For some rows the clone size is stated as once, few or many, or as a class when expanded; others skip it.

clone size: .
V gene: TRBV7-3
J gene: TRBJ1-6
D gene: .
CDR3 DNA: TGTGCCAGCAGCTTAATGGCCAACACCGGTTCACCCCTCCACTTT
CDR3 protein: CASSLMANTGSPLHF

clone size: .
V gene: TRBV7-3
J gene: TRBJ1-1
D gene: .
CDR3 DNA: TGTGCCAGCAGCTTAATGGCCCTAGGCAGTTTGAACACTGAAGCTTTCTTT
CDR3 protein: CASSLMALGSLNTEAFF

clone size: .
V gene: TRBV16
J gene: TRBJ2-2
D gene: .
CDR3 DNA: TGTGCCAGCAGCCCTCCCGCCGGACGGATGGGCGGGGAGCTGTTTTTT
CDR3 protein: CASSPPAGRMGGELFF

clone size: .
V gene: TRBV19
J gene: TRBJ1-2
D gene: .
CDR3 DNA: TGTGCCAGTAGTGGCCCATTGGGTTTTGGAGGAACTAACTATGGCTACACCTTC
CDR3 protein: CASSGPLGFGGTNYGYTF

clone size: .
V gene: TRBV15
J gene: TRBJ2-7
D gene: .
CDR3 DNA: TGTGCCACCAGCGTGGAGAGGGGCTACGAGCAGTACTTC
CDR3 protein: CATSVERGYEQYF

clone size: .
V gene: TRBV7-2
J gene: TRBJ1-2
D gene: .
CDR3 DNA: TGTGCCAGCAGCCCTTCTTTGCGAGCTGGCTACACCTTC
CDR3 protein: CASSPSLRAGYTF

clone size: .
V gene: TRBV7-3
J gene: TRBJ2-1
D gene: .
CDR3 DNA: TGTGCCAGCAGCCGACGAGGCGTTCGGGGCGGCAGCAATGAGCAGTTCTTC
CDR3 protein: CASSRRGVRGGSNEQFF

clone size: .
V gene: TRBV11-2
J gene: TRBJ2-7
D gene: TRBD1
CDR3 DNA: TGTGCCAGCAGCTCCGACAGGGAAGAGCAGTACTTC
CDR3 protein: CASSSDREEQYF

clone size: .
V gene: TRBV5-1
J gene: TRBJ2-2
D gene: .
CDR3 DNA: TGCGCCAGCAGCTTGACCACAGGGCCCGGGGAGCTGTTTTTT
CDR3 protein: CASSLTTGPGELFF

clone size: .
V gene: TRBV27
J gene: TRBJ2-7
D gene: .
CDR3 DNA: TGTGCCAGCAGTTCGAGGTGGGAGCAGTACTTC
CDR3 protein: CASSSRWEQYF

clone size: .
V gene: TRBV5-1
J gene: TRBJ2-7
D gene: .
CDR3 DNA: TGCGCCAGCAGCTTGGGGGGGATTACCTACGAGCAGTACTTC
CDR3 protein: CASSLGGITYEQYF

clone size: .
V gene: TRBV28
J gene: TRBJ1-2
D gene: TRBD1
CDR3 DNA: TGTGCCAGCAGTTTAGAGGACAGGAGGGGGTATGGCTACACCTTC
CDR3 protein: CASSLEDRRGYGYTF

clone size: .
V gene: TRBV12-3/TRBV12-4
J gene: TRBJ1-2
D gene: .
CDR3 DNA: TGTGCCAGCAGTTTATCCCACAGATATGGCTACACCTTC
CDR3 protein: CASSLSHRYGYTF

clone size: .
V gene: TRBV6-6
J gene: TRBJ1-1
D gene: .
CDR3 DNA: TGTGCCAGCAATCACAACACTGAAGCTTTCTTT
CDR3 protein: CASNHNTEAFF

clone size: .
V gene: TRBV28
J gene: TRBJ2-7
D gene: TRBD2
CDR3 DNA: TGTGCCAGCAGTTTATTTTTACCGGGACTAGCGGGGAGATACGAGCAGTACTTC
CDR3 protein: CASSLFLPGLAGRYEQYF

clone size: .
V gene: TRBV4-1
J gene: TRBJ2-7
D gene: .
CDR3 DNA: TGCGCCAGCAGCCATCGGTCAGGGAGCTACGAGCAGTACTTC
CDR3 protein: CASSHRSGSYEQYF

clone size: .
V gene: TRBV7-2
J gene: TRBJ1-1
D gene: .
CDR3 DNA: TGTGCCAGCAGCTTGGTGTCCACTGAAGCTTTCTTT
CDR3 protein: CASSLVSTEAFF

clone size: once
V gene: TRBV11-2
J gene: TRBJ2-1
D gene: TRBD2
CDR3 DNA: TGTGCCAGCAGCTTAGGTGGGACTAGCGGCATTGATGAGCAGTTCTTC
CDR3 protein: CASSLGGTSGIDEQFF

clone size: .
V gene: TRBV2
J gene: TRBJ2-5
D gene: .
CDR3 DNA: TGTGCCAGCACCCTTTTGCGAGAGACCCAGTACTTC
CDR3 protein: CASTLLRETQYF

clone size: once
V gene: TRBV9
J gene: TRBJ2-6
D gene: TRBD1
CDR3 DNA: TGTGCCAGCAGCAACGGGGGGACAGGGGGCCTTCACTCTGGGGCCAACGTCCTGACTTTC
CDR3 protein: CASSNGGTGGLHSGANVLTF

clone size: .
V gene: TRBV7-9
J gene: TRBJ2-7
D gene: .
CDR3 DNA: TGTGCCAGCAGCTTATTTATCTCCTACGAGCAGTACTTC
CDR3 protein: CASSLFISYEQYF

clone size: .
V gene: TRBV19
J gene: TRBJ2-5
D gene: .
CDR3 DNA: TGTGCCAGTAGTCAGGGGCGCGGGGAGACCCAGTACTTC
CDR3 protein: CASSQGRGETQYF

clone size: .
V gene: TRBV5-4
J gene: TRBJ1-4
D gene: .
CDR3 DNA: TGTGCCAGCAGCTTGGGGTCGGGGACTGAAAAACTGTTTTTT
CDR3 protein: CASSLGSGTEKLFF

clone size: .
V gene: TRBV6-5
J gene: TRBJ1-2
D gene: .
CDR3 DNA: TGTGCCAGCAGTTACTCGTCGGGGGTCAATGGCTACACCTTC
CDR3 protein: CASSYSSGVNGYTF

clone size: .
V gene: TRBV6-5
J gene: TRBJ1-1
D gene: TRBD1
CDR3 DNA: TGTGCCAGCAGCAACAGGGGGAGGGAAGCTTTCTTT
CDR3 protein: CASSNRGREAFF

clone size: .
V gene: TRBV28
J gene: TRBJ2-2
D gene: .
CDR3 DNA: TGTGCCAGCAGTTTGGGGGGCGCTGACACCGGGGAGCTGTTTTTT
CDR3 protein: CASSLGGADTGELFF

clone size: .
V gene: TRBV30
J gene: TRBJ2-7
D gene: TRBD1
CDR3 DNA: TGTGCCTCCCGGGACAGGGCGCGGGAGCAGTACTTC
CDR3 protein: CASRDRAREQYF

clone size: .
V gene: TRBV4-3
J gene: TRBJ1-6
D gene: .
CDR3 DNA: TGCGCCAGCAGCCAAGTATCAGGGAGAGGGTATTCACCCCTCCACTTT
CDR3 protein: CASSQVSGRGYSPLHF

clone size: many
V gene: TRBV19
J gene: TRBJ1-5
D gene: .
CDR3 DNA: TGTGCCAGTAGTATCGTGAGGGGGTATAGCAATCAGCCCCAGCATTTT
CDR3 protein: CASSIVRGYSNQPQHF

clone size: once
V gene: TRBV7-3
J gene: TRBJ1-1
D gene: .
CDR3 DNA: TGTGCCAGCAGCTTAACGCGGGAGTGGAGCACTGAAGCTTTCTTT
CDR3 protein: CASSLTREWSTEAFF

clone size: .
V gene: TRBV24-1
J gene: TRBJ1-1
D gene: .
CDR3 DNA: TGTGCCACCAGTGTGGGGGTGAACACTGAAGCTTTCTTT
CDR3 protein: CATSVGVNTEAFF

clone size: .
V gene: TRBV5-1
J gene: TRBJ1-6
D gene: .
CDR3 DNA: TGCGCCAGCAGCTCTGGACAGTATAATTCACCCCTCCACTTT
CDR3 protein: CASSSGQYNSPLHF

clone size: .
V gene: TRBV7-9
J gene: TRBJ1-1
D gene: .
CDR3 DNA: TGTGCCAGCAGCTCCATTTCGGGCCCCTCAAGGTTCGCTGAAGCTTTCTTT
CDR3 protein: CASSSISGPSRFAEAFF

clone size: once
V gene: TRBV19
J gene: TRBJ1-5
D gene: .
CDR3 DNA: TGTGCCAGTAGTATAACCCTCGCCCCGACGAATCAGCCCCAGCATTTT
CDR3 protein: CASSITLAPTNQPQHF

clone size: .
V gene: TRBV27
J gene: TRBJ2-7
D gene: .
CDR3 DNA: TGTGCCAGCAGTTTAGGGGCAGGTCCCCACGAGCAGTACTTC
CDR3 protein: CASSLGAGPHEQYF

clone size: .
V gene: TRBV2
J gene: TRBJ2-5
D gene: TRBD1
CDR3 DNA: TGTGCCACTTCCCGGGACAGGTACCAAGAGACCCAGTACTTC
CDR3 protein: CATSRDRYQETQYF

clone size: .
V gene: TRBV6-5
J gene: TRBJ2-6
D gene: .
CDR3 DNA: TGTGCCAGCAGTTCGGAGGCTTCTGGGGCCAACGTCCTGACTTTC
CDR3 protein: CASSSEASGANVLTF

clone size: .
V gene: TRBV3-1/TRBV3-2
J gene: TRBJ2-5
D gene: TRBD2
CDR3 DNA: TGTGCCAGCAGCCCCTTTAGCGGGGGAGAGGAGACCCAGTACTTC
CDR3 protein: CASSPFSGGEETQYF

clone size: .
V gene: TRBV6-5
J gene: TRBJ1-3
D gene: .
CDR3 DNA: TGTGCCAGCAGAGGCCCCCTCTCTGGAAACACCATATATTTT
CDR3 protein: CASRGPLSGNTIYF

clone size: few
V gene: TRBV28
J gene: TRBJ1-5
D gene: TRBD1
CDR3 DNA: TGTGCCAGCAGTCTCCACAATACAGGGGCCAGGGGTCAGCCCCAGCATTTT
CDR3 protein: CASSLHNTGARGQPQHF

clone size: .
V gene: TRBV6-6
J gene: TRBJ1-1
D gene: .
CDR3 DNA: TGTGCCAGCAGTTATGGAATTGTGAACACTGAAGCTTTCTTT
CDR3 protein: CASSYGIVNTEAFF

clone size: .
V gene: TRBV5-1
J gene: TRBJ2-3
D gene: .
CDR3 DNA: TGCGCCAGCAGCCCGTCTATAATGGCAGATACGCAGTATTTT
CDR3 protein: CASSPSIMADTQYF

clone size: .
V gene: TRBV5-1
J gene: TRBJ2-7
D gene: .
CDR3 DNA: TGCGCCAGCAGCTTCCCCCCCAGCTACGAGCAGTACTTC
CDR3 protein: CASSFPPSYEQYF

clone size: .
V gene: TRBV11-1
J gene: TRBJ1-2
D gene: .
CDR3 DNA: TGTGCCAGCAGCCAGACCATAGACTATGGCTACACCTTC
CDR3 protein: CASSQTIDYGYTF

clone size: .
V gene: TRBV6-6
J gene: TRBJ2-2
D gene: .
CDR3 DNA: TGTGCCAGCAGTGGCGGGGCCGGGGAGCTGTTTTTT
CDR3 protein: CASSGGAGELFF